This TCR beta chain was profiled in a study of blood T cell repertoires in COVID-19. About the study: COVID-19 samples from acute and convalescent phases originated in the United States, Italy and Spain. Sources were T cells, B-cell-depleted T cells, or PBMCs; the material itself was cDNA or gDNA.

In the original workflow: Reference gene primer amplification gave nucleated cell count estimates. The protocol was immunoSEQ multiplex PCR, while the TCRdb copy is restricted to in-frame clones and leaves out a portion. The V and J calls and clone size are taken from that table; D and trimming were inferred from the DNA. The table shows tens of thousands of clones, with roughly 90% occurring only once. V was pared by 5 bases and J by 8 bases, with 16 bases of the junction left unmatched. Germline V gene sequence: CDR1 MNHEY, CDR2 SMNVEV (reference sequence). This CDR3 region has 17 residues. Sequencing used peripheral blood. The chain is built from TRBV27 and TRBJ1-4, with 8 nucleotides matching TRBD1. The receptor was derived from a woman aged 80 or older with active or convalescent COVID-19. The CDR3, as DNA: TGTGCCAGCAGTGCCATCCCGTCCAGGGGGCCGAAGGAAAAACTGTTTTTT. The encoded protein is CASSAIPSRGPKEKLFF.